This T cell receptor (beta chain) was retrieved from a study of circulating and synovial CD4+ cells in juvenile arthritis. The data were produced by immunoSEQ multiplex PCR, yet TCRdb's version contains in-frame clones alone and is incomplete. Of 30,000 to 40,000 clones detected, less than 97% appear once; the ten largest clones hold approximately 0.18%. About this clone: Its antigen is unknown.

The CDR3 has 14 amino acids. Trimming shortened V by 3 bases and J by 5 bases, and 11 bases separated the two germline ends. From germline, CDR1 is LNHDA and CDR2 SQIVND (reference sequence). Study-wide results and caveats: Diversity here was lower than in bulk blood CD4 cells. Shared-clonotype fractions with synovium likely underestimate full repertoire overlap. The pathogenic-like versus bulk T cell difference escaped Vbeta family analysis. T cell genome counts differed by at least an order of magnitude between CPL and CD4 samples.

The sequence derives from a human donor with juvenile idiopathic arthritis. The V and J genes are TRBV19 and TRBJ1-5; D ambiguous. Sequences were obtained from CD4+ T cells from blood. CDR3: CASSMGIGDQPQHF. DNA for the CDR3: TGTGCCAGTAGTATGGGTATCGGGGATCAGCCCCAGCATTTT.